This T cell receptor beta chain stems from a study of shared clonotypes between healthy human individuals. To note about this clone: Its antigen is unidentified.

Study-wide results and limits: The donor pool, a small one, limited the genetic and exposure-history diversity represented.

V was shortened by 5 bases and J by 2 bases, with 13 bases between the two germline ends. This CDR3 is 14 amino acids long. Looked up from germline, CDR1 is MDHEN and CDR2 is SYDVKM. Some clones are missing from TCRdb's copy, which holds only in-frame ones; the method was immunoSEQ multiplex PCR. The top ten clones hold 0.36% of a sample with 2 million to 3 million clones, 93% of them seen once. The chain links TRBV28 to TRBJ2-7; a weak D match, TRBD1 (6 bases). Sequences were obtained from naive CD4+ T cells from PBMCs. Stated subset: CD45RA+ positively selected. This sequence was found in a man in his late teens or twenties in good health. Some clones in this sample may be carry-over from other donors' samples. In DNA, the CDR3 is TGTGCCAGCAGTACCGGACAGCAAGCCTACGAGCAGTACTTC. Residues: CASSTGQQAYEQYF.